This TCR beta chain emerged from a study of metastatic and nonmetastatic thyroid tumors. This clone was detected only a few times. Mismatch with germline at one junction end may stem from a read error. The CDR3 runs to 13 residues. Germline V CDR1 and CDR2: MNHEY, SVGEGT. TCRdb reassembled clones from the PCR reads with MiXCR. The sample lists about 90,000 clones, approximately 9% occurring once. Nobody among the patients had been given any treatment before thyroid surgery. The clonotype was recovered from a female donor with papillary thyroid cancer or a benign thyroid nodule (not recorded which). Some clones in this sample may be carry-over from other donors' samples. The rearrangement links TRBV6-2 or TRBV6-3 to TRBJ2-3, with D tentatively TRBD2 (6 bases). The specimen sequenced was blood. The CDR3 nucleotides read TGTGCCAGCAGTCGGGACTTGAACAATACGCAGTATTTC. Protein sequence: CASSRDLNNTQYF.